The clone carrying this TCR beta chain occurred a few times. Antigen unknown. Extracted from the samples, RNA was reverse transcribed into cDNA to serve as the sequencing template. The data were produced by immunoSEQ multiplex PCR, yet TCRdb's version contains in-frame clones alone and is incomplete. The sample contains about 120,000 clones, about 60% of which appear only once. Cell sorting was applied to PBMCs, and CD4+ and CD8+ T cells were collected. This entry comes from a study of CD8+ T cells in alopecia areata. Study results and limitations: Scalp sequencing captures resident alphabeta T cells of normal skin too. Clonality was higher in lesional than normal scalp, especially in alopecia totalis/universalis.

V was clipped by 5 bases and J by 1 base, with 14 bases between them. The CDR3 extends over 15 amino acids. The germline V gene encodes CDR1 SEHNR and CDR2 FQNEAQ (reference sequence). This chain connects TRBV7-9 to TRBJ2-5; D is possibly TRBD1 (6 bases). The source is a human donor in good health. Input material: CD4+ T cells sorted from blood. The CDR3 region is CASSPKGQLQETQYF. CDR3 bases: TGTGCCAGCAGCCCAAAAGGACAGCTCCAAGAGACCCAGTACTTC. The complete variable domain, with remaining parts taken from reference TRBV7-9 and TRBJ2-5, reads DTGVSQNPRHKITKRGQNVTFRCDPISEHNRLYWYRQTLGQGPEFLTYFQNEAQLEKSRLLSDRFSAERPKGSFSTLEIQRTEQGDSAMYLCASSPKGQLQETQYFGPGTRLLVL.